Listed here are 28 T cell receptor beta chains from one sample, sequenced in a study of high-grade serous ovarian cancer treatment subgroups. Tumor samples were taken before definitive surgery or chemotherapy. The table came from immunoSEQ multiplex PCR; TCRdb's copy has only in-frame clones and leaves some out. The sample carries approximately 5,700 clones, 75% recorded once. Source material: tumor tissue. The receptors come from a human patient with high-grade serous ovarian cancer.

The CDR3 loop reads CASSLSSPVGNEQFF. DNA for the CDR3: TGTGCCAGCAGCTTATCGTCTCCGGTGGGAAATGAGCAGTTCTTC. The chain uses TRBV7-2 and TRBJ2-1; D is unclear. Trimming took off 2 bases at V and 7 bases at J, with 15 bases between the two ends. The CDR3 sequence is 15 residues long. In germline, CDR1 is SGHTA, CDR2 FQGNSA.

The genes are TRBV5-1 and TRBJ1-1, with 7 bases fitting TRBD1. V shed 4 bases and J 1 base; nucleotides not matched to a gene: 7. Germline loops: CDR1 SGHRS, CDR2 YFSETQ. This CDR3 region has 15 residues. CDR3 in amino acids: CASSNRGRTNTEAFF. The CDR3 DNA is TGCGCCAGCAGCAACAGGGGCCGAACGAACACTGAAGCTTTCTTT.

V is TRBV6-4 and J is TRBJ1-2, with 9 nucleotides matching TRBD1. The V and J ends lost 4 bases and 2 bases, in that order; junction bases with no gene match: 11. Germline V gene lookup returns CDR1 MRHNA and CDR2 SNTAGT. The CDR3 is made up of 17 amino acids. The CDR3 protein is CASSVLGQGNRNYGYTF. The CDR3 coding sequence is TGTGCCAGCAGTGTGCTGGGACAGGGTAATCGAAACTATGGCTACACCTTC.

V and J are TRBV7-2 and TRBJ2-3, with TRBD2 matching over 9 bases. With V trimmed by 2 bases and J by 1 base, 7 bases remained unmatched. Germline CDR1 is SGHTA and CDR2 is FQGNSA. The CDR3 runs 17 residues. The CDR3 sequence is CASSLPGTSRGTDTQYF. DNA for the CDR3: TGTGCCAGCAGCTTACCCGGGACTAGCAGAGGCACAGATACGCAGTATTTT. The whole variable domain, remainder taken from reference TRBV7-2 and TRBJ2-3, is GAGVSQSPSNKVTEKGKDVELRCDPISGHTALYWYRQSLGQGLEFLIYFQGNSAPDKSGLPSDRFSAERTGGSVSTLTIQRTQQEDSAVYLCASSLPGTSRGTDTQYFGPGTRLTVL.

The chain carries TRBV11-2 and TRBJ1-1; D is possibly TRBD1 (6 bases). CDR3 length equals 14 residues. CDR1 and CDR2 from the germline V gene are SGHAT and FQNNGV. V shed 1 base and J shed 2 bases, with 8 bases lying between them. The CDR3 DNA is TGTGCCAGCAGCTTAGGGACAGATAACACTGAAGCTTTCTTT. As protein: CASSLGTDNTEAFF.

DNA for the CDR3: TGTGCCAGCAGCCCCCGAGGGGAGCTGTTTTTT. As protein: CASSPRGELFF. The rearrangement links TRBV7-2 to TRBJ2-2; the D is unclear. V lost 5 bases and J lost 8, with 6 bases in between. Germline-derived CDR1 and CDR2 are SGHTA and FQGNSA. This CDR3 spans 11 amino acids.

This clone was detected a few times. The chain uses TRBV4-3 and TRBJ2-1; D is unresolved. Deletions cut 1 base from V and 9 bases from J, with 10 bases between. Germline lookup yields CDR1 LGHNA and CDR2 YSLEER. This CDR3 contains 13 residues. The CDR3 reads CASSQVVAREQFF. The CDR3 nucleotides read TGCGCCAGCAGCCAAGTTGTAGCTCGTGAGCAGTTCTTC.

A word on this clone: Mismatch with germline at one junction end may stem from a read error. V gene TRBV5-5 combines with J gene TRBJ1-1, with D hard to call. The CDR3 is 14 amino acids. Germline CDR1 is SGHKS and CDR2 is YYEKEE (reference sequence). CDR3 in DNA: TGCGCCAGCAGCCAAGATGGAGTGAACACTGAAGCTTTCTTT. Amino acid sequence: CASSQDGVNTEAFF.

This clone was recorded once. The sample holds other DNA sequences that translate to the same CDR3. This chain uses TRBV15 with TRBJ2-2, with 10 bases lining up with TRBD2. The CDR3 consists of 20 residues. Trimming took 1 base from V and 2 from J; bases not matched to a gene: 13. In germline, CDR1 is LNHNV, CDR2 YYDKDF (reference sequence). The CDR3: CATSRGSRASGGYNTGELFF. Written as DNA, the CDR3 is TGTGCCACCAGCAGAGGATCCCGGGCTAGCGGGGGATATAACACCGGGGAGCTGTTTTTT. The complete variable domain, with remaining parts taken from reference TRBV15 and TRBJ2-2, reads DAMVIQNPRYQVTQFGKPVTLSCSQTLNHNVMYWYQQKSSQAPKLLFHYYDKDFNNEADTPDNFQSRRPNTSFCFLDIRSPGLGDTAMYLCATSRGSRASGGYNTGELFFGEGSRLTVL.

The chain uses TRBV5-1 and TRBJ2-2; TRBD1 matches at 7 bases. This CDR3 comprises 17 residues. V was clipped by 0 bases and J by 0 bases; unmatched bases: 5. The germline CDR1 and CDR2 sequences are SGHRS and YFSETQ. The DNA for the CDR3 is TGCGCCAGCAGCTTGGAGACAGGGCGAGCGAACACCGGGGAGCTGTTTTTT. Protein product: CASSLETGRANTGELFF. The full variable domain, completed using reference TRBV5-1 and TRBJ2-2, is KAGVTQTPRYLIKTRGQQVTLSCSPISGHRSVSWYQQTPGQGLQFLFEYFSETQRNKGNFPGRFSGRQFSNSRSEMNVSTLELGDSALYLCASSLETGRANTGELFFGEGSRLTVL.

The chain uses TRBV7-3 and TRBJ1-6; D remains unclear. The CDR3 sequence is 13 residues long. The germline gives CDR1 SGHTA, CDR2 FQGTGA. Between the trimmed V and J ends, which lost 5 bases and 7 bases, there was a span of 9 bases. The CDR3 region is CASSPEINSPLHF. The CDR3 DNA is TGTGCCAGCAGCCCCGAAATCAATTCACCCCTCCACTTT.

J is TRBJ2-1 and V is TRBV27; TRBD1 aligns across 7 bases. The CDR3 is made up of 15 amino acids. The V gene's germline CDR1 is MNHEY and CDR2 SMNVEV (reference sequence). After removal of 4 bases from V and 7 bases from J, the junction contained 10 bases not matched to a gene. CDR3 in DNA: TGTGCCAGCAGTTACAGGGGCACGAGGTGGAATGAGCAGTTCTTC. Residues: CASSYRGTRWNEQFF.

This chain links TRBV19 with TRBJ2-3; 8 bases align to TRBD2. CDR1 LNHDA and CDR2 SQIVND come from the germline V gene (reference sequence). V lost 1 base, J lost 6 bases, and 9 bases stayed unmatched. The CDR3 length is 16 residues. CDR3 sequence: CASSIALGGAGDTQYF. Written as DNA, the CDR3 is TGTGCCAGTAGTATAGCCCTCGGGGGGGCCGGGGATACGCAGTATTTT.

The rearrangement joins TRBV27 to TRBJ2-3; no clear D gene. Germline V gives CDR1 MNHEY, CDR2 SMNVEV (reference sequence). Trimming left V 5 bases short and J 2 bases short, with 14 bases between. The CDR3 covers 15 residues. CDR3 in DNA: TGTGCCAGCAGTATCGCCTCAGGAATCACAGATACGCAGTATTTT. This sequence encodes CASSIASGITDTQYF.

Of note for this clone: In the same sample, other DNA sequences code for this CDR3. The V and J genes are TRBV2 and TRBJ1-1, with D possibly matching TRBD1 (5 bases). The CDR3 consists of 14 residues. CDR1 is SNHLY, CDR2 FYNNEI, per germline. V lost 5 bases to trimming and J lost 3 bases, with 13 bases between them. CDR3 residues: CASSLLETDTEAFF. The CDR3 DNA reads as TGTGCCAGCAGTCTCCTGGAGACAGACACTGAAGCTTTCTTT.

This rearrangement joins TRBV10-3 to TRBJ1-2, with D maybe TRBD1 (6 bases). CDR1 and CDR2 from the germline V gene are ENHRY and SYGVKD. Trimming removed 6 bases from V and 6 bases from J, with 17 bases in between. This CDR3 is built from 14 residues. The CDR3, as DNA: TGTGCCATCAGGGCAACAGGGAAGGGCCATGGCTACACCTTC. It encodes CAIRATGKGHGYTF.

DNA of the CDR3: TGTGCCAGCAGTGAAGTGTGGACAGGGAGGGCCAACGTCCTGACTTTC. As protein: CASSEVWTGRANVLTF. The chain is built from TRBV6-1 and TRBJ2-6; 8 bases match TRBD1. This CDR3 is built from 16 residues. CDR1 and CDR2 from the germline V gene are MNHNS and SASEGT. Unmatched junction bases numbered 4, after V lost 1 base and J lost 5 bases.

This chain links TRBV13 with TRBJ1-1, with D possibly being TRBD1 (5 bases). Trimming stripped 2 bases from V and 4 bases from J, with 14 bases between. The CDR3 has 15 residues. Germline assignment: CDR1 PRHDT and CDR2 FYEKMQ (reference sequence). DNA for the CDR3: TGTGCCAGCAGCTTATCTGGGGCGGAGGGCACTGAAGCTTTCTTT. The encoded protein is CASSLSGAEGTEAFF.

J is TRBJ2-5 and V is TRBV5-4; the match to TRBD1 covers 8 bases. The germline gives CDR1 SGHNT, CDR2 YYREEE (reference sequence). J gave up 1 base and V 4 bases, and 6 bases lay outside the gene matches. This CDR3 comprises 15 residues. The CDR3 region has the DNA TGTGCCAGCAGCCGCGGACAGGGCCTCCAAGAGACCCAGTACTTC. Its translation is CASSRGQGLQETQYF.

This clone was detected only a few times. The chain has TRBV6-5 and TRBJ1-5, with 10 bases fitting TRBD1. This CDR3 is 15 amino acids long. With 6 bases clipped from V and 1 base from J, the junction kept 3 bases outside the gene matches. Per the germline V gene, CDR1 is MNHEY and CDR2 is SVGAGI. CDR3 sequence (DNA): TGTGCCAGCAGAAGACAGGGGGCCAGCAATCAGCCCCAGCATTTT. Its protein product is CASRRQGASNQPQHF.

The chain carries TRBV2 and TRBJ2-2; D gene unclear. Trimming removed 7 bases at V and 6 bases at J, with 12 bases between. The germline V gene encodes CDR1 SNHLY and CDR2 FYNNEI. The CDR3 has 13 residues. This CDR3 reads CASIDIRAGELFF. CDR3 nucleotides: TGTGCCAGCATCGACATCCGGGCCGGGGAGCTGTTTTTT.

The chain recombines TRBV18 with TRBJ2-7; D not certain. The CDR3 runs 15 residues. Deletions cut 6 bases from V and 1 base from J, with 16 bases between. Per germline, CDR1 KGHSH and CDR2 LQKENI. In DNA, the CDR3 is TGTGCCAGCTCCCCGTTTCATCCGTATTCCTACGAGCAGTACTTC. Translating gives CASSPFHPYSYEQYF.

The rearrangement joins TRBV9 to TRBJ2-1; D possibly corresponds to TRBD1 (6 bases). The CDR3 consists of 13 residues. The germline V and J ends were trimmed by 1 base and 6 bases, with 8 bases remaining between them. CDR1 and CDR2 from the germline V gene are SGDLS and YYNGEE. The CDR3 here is CASSVTGSNEQFF. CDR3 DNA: TGTGCCAGCAGCGTAACAGGGAGCAATGAGCAGTTCTTC.

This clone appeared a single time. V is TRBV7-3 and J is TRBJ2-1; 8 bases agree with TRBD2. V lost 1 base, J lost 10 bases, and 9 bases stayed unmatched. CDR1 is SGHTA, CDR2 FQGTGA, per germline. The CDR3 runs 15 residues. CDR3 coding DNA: TGTGCCAGCAGCTTAAATTCGGGGGGGAGGTGGGAGCAGTTCTTC. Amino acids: CASSLNSGGRWEQFF.

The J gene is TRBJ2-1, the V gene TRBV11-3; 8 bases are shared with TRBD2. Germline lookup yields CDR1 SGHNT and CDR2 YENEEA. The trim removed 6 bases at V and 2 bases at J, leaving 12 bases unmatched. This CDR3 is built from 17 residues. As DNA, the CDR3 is TGTGCCAGCAGTCAGGTCCCGGGGCGGGGGGCCTACAATGAGCAGTTCTTC. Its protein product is CASSQVPGRGAYNEQFF.

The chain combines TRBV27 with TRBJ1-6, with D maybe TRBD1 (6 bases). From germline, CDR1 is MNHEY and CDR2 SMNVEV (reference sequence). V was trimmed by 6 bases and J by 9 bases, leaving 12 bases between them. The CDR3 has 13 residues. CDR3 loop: CASRGGGGSPLHF. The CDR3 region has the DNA TGTGCCAGCAGGGGGGGAGGGGGTTCACCCCTCCACTTT.

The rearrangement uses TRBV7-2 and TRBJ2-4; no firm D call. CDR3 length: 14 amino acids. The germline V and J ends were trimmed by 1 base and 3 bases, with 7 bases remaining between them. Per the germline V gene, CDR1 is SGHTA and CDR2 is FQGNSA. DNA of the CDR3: TGTGCCAGCAGCTTAGGCGGTTACAAAAACATTCAGTACTTC. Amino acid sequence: CASSLGGYKNIQYF.

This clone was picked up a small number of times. The CDR3 DNA reads as TGCGCCAGCAGCTTGGAAGGGGGGAAGGATTCACCCCTCCACTTT. Amino acids: CASSLEGGKDSPLHF. The chain couples TRBV5-1 to TRBJ1-6; a weak D match, TRBD1 (6 bases). CDR3 size: 15 residues. CDR1 and CDR2 from the germline V gene are SGHRS and YFSETQ. Trimming removed 0 bases from V and 8 bases from J, with 12 bases in between.